Listed below are T cell receptor beta chains from one sample, sequenced in a study of blood T cells in healthy people across ages. TCRdb recomputed calls from the 5' RACE reads with MiXCR, one row per CDR3 protein. This sample has hundreds of thousands of distinct CDR3 sequences, with 40% to 45% found just once. The material sequenced was blood. These receptors all come from an elderly man in good health. Both conserved end residues are part of each CDR3. Fields, in order: CDR3 protein, CDR3 DNA, J gene, D gene, clone size, V gene. D genes are given only for firm matches. Clone size, where shown, is once, few, many, or a class for clones that have expanded.

CASSLGSSSPYNEQFF | TGTGCCAGCAGCTTAGGTTCTAGCAGCCCCTACAATGAGCAGTTCTTC | TRBJ2-1 | . | . | TRBV7-2
CASSTSDYTGELFF | TGCGCCAGCAGTACTAGCGATTACACCGGGGAGCTGTTTTTT | TRBJ2-2 | TRBD2 | . | TRBV5-1
CASSATGPKNGQFF | TGTGCCAGCAGTGCTACCGGGCCAAAAAACGGACAGTTCTTC | TRBJ2-1 | . | few | TRBV6-5
CASSLGVSVENRYEQYF | TGCGCCAGCAGCTTGGGGGTGTCTGTCGAAAACCGCTACGAGCAGTACTTC | TRBJ2-7 | . | once | TRBV5-1
CASSSQRLDRGAKETQYF | TGTGCCAGCAGCTCACAGCGGTTAGATCGGGGGGCGAAAGAGACCCAGTACTTC | TRBJ2-5 | . | few | TRBV7-9
CSAREDTLSSYEQYF | TGCAGTGCTAGAGAGGACACCTTAAGCTCCTACGAGCAGTACTTC | TRBJ2-7 | . | . | TRBV20-1
CASTVAQGTTNEKLFF | TGTGCCAGCACCGTCGCCCAGGGGACAACTAATGAAAAACTGTTTTTT | TRBJ1-4 | . | . | TRBV6-6
CASREGLAGGDTQYF | TGTGCCAGCAGGGAGGGACTAGCGGGGGGAGATACGCAGTATTTT | TRBJ2-3 | TRBD2 | few | TRBV6-5
CAIIEDGSLEGYTF | TGTGCCATCATTGAGGACGGATCACTTGAGGGCTACACCTTC | TRBJ1-2 | . | many | TRBV10-3
CASIMTGVSYEQYF | TGTGCCAGCATCATGACAGGGGTGTCCTACGAGCAGTACTTC | TRBJ2-7 | TRBD1 | few | TRBV6-2/TRBV6-3